The clone carrying this TCR beta chain has a count of ten or more. The sample comes from a study of T cell repertoires in cytomegalovirus infection. The CDR3 length is 14 residues. Looked up from germline, CDR1 is SGHTA and CDR2 is FQGNSA. The V and J ends lost 5 bases and 2 bases respectively, with 12 bases between them. TCRdb re-called the reads with MiXCR, one entry per CDR3 protein. The table has 450,000 to 600,000 distinct CDR3 sequences, around 11% seen once. The sequence was collected from a human donor in good health (CMV status not recorded). Some clones in this sample may be carry-over from other donors' samples. The chain couples TRBV7-2 to TRBJ1-2; D uncertain. Sequenced: PBMCs. CDR3 sequence: CASSPMEGNYGYTF. The CDR3 DNA reads TGTGCCAGCAGCCCCATGGAAGGGAACTATGGCTACACCTTC.